This TCR beta chain was found in a study of OX40 agonist ivuxolimab in advanced cancers. About the research overall: The diagnoses of dose-escalation patients were hepatocellular carcinoma, melanoma, renal cell or head and neck cancer. Partial responses were achieved by three patients: one hepatocellular carcinoma, two cutaneous melanoma. General observations from the study: Some patients who did not respond also had low normalized T-cell clonal expansion.

TCRdb keeps only in-frame clones here, not all; method: immunoSEQ multiplex PCR. Among 35,000 to 40,000 clones listed, about 90% were seen once. The CDR3 has 16 amino acids. V lost 4 bases and J lost 0, with 13 bases in between. Germline CDR1 reads MNHNS; CDR2 reads SASEGT. In the case of this clone: The antigen is unknown.

V gene TRBV6-1 combines with J gene TRBJ1-5; D is undetermined. The sequence derives from an adult with an advanced solid tumor such as melanoma, head and neck, liver or kidney cancer. The sample was CD4+ or CD8+ T cells sorted from blood, taken in a trial of the OX40 agonist ivuxolimab. The CDR3: CASSVRPGPSNQPQHF. CDR3 DNA: TGTGCCAGCAGTGTTCGGCCAGGCCCTAGCAATCAGCCCCAGCATTTT.